This T cell receptor beta chain was observed in a study of blood T cell repertoires in COVID-19. The assay was immunoSEQ multiplex PCR, and TCRdb's table has in-frame clones only and misses some. The table shows approximately 180,000 clones, with 82% occurring only once. Study members were between about 18 and 100 years old and lived in roughly 24 US regions. In assigning cohorts, the study relied on participant-reported clinical history. The clonotype was recovered from a woman aged 55 to 70 with acute COVID-19. The sample consisted of PBMCs or T cells enriched from blood (not recorded which).

The CDR3 reads CASSLGTVQPQHF. The CDR3 nucleotides read TGTGCCAGCAGCCTTGGGACAGTACAGCCCCAGCATTTT. The genes are TRBV7-2 and TRBJ1-5; the match to TRBD1 covers 7 bases. Germline assignment: CDR1 SGHTA and CDR2 FQGNSA. This CDR3 region has 13 residues. V was clipped by 5 bases and J by 7 bases; unmatched bases: 5.